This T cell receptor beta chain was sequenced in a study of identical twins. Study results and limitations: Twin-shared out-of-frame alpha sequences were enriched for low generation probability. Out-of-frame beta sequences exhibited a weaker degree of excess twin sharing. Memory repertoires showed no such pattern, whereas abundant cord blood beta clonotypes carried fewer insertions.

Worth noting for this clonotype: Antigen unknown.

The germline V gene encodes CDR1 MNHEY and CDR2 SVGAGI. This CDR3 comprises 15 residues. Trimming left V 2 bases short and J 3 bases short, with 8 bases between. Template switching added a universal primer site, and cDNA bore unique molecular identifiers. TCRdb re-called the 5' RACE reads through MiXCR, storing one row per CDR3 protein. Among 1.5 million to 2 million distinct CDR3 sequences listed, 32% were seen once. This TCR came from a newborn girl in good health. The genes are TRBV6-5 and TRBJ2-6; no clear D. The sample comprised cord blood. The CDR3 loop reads CASSYDPGGANVLTF. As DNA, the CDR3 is TGTGCCAGCAGTTACGATCCCGGTGGGGCCAACGTCCTGACTTTC.